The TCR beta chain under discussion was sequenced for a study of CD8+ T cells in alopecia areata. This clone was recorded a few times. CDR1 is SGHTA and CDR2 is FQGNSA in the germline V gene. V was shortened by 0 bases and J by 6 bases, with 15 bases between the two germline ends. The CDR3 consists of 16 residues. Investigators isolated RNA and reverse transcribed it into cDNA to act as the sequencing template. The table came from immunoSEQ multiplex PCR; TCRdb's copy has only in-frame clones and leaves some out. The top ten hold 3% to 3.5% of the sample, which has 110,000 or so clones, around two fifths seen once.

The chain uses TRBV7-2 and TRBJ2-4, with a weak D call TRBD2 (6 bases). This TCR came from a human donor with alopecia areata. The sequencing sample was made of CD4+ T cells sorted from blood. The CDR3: CASSLAPALGGNIQYF. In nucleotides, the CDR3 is TGTGCCAGCAGCTTAGCGCCCGCACTCGGGGGAAACATTCAGTACTTC.